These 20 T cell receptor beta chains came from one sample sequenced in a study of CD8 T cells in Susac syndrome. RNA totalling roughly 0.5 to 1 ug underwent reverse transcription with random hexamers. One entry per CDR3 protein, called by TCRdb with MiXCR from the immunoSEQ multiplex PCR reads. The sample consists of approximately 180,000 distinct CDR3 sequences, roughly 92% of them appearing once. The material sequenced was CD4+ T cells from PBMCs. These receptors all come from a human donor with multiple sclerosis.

CDR3 protein: CASSYSPRGTVLNTGELFF. The CDR3 DNA reads as TGTGCCAGCAGTTACTCCCCGCGGGGGACCGTATTGAACACCGGGGAGCTGTTTTTT. The V call is TRBV6-5, the J call TRBJ2-2; 7 positions agree with TRBD2. This CDR3 is built from 19 residues. CDR1 is MNHEY and CDR2 is SVGAGI in the germline V gene. V lost 0 bases and J lost 1; bases outside the gene matches: 11.

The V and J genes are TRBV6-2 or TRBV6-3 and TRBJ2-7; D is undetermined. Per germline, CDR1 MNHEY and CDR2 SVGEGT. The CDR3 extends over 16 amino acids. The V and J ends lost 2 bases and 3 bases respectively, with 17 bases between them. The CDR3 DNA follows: TGTGCCAGCAGTTACGGATTCGAAGGGCGGTTCTACGAGCAGTACTTC. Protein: CASSYGFEGRFYEQYF.

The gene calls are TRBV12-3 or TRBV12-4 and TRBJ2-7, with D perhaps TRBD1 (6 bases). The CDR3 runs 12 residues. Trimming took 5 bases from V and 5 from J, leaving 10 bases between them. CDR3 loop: CASSRRGNEQYF. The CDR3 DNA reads TGTGCCAGCAGTCGCAGGGGTAACGAGCAGTACTTC.

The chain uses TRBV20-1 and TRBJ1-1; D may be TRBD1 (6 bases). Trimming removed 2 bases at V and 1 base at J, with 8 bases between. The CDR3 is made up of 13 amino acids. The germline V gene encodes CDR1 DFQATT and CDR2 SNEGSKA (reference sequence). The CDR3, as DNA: TGCAGTGCTAGAAAGGGACAGAACACTGAAGCTTTCTTT. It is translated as CSARKGQNTEAFF.

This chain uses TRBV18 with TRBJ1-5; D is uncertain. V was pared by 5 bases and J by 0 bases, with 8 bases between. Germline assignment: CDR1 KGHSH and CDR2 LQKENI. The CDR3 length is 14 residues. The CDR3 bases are TGTGCCAGCTCAACGACGGATAGCAATCAGCCCCAGCATTTT. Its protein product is CASSTTDSNQPQHF.

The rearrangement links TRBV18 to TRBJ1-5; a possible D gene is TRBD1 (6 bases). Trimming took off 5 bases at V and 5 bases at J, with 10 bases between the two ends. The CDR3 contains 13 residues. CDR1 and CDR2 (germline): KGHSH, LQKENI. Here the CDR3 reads CASSTGQDQPQHF. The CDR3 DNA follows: TGTGCCAGCTCAACAGGGCAAGATCAGCCCCAGCATTTT.

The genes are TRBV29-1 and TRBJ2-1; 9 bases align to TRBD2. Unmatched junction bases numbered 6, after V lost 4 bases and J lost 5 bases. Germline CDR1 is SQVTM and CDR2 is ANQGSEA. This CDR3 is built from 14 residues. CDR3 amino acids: CSVGRLAGNNEQFF. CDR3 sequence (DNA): TGCAGCGTTGGCCGGCTAGCGGGGAACAATGAGCAGTTCTTC.

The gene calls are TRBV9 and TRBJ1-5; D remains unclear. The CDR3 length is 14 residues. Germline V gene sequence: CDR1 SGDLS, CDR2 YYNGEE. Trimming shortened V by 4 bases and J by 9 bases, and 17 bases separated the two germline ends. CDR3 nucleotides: TGTGCCAGCAGCCCCTCAGGTGACTGGGGGCCCCAGCATTTT. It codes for CASSPSGDWGPQHF.

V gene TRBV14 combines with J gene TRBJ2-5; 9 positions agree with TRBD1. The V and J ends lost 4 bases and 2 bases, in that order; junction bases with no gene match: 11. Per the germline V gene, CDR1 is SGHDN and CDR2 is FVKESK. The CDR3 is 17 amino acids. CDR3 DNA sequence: TGTGCCAGCAGCCGCTCCGCCGGGACAGGGCGGCAAGAGACCCAGTACTTC. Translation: CASSRSAGTGRQETQYF.

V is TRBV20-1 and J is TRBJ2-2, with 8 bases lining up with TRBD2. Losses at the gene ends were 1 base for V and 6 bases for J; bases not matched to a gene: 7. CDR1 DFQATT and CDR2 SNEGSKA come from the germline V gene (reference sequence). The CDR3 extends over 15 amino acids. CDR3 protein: CSARAGGPSAGELFF. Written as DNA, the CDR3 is TGCAGTGCTAGAGCGGGAGGGCCTTCGGCCGGGGAGCTGTTTTTT.

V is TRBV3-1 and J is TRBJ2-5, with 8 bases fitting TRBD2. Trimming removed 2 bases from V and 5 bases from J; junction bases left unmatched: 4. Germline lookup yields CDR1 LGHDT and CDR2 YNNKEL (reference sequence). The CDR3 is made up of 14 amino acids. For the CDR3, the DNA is TGTGCCAGCAGCCAACGGACTAGCTGGGAGACCCAGTACTTC. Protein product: CASSQRTSWETQYF.

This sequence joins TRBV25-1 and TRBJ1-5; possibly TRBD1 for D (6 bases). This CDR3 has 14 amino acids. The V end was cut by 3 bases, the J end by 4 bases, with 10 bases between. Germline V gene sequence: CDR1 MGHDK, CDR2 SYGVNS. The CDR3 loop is CASSENRANQPQHF. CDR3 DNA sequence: TGTGCCAGCAGTGAGAACAGGGCTAATCAGCCCCAGCATTTT.

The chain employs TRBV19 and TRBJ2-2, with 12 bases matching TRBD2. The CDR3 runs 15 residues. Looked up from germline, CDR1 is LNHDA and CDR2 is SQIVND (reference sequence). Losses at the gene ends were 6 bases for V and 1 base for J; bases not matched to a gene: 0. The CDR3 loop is CASRGLAGNTGELFF. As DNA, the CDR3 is TGTGCCAGTAGGGGACTAGCGGGGAACACCGGGGAGCTGTTTTTT.

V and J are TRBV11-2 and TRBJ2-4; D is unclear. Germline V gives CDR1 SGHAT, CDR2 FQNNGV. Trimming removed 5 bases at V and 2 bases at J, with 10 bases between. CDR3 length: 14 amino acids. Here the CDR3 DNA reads TGTGCCAGCAGCCCCCTAGAGTCCAAAAACATTCAGTACTTC. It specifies CASSPLESKNIQYF.

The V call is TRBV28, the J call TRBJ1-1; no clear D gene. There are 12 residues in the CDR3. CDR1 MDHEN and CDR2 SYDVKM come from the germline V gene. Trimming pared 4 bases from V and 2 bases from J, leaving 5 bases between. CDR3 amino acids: CASSSVNTEAFF. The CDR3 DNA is TGTGCCAGCAGTTCAGTAAACACTGAAGCTTTCTTT. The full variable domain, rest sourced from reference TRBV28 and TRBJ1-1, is DVKVTQSSRYLVKRTGEKVFLECVQDMDHENMFWYRQDPGLGLRLIYFSYDVKMKEKGDIPEGYSVSREKKERFSLILESASTNQTSMYLCASSSVNTEAFFGQGTRLTVV.

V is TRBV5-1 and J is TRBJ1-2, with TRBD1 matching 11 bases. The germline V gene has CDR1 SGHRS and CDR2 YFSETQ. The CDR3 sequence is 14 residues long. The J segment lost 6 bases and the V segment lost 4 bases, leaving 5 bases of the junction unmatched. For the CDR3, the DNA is TGCGCCAGCAGCGCTTCGGGACAGGGGGATGGCTACACCTTC. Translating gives CASSASGQGDGYTF.

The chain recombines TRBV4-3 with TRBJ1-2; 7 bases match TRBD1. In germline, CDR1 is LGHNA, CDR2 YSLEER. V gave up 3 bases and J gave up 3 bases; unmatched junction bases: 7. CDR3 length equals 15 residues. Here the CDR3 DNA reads TGCGCCAGCAGCCAGAGGACAGGCGACCACTATGGCTACACCTTC. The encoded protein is CASSQRTGDHYGYTF.

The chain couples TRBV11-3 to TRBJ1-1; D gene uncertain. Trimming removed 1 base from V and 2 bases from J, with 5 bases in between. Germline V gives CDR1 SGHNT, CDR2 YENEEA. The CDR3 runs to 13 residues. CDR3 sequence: CASSLGFNTEAFF. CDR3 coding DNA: TGTGCCAGCAGCTTAGGGTTTAACACTGAAGCTTTCTTT.

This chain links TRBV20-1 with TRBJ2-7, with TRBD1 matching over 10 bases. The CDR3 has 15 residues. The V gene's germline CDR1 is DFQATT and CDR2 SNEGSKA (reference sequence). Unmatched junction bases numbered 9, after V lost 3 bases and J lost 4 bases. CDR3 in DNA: TGCAGTGCTAGCGGGACAGGGGCTGCGATATACGAGCAGTACTTC. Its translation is CSASGTGAAIYEQYF.

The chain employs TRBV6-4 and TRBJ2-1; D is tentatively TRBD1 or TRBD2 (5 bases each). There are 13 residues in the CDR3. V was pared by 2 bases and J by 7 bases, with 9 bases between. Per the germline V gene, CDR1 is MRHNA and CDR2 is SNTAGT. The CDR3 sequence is CASSDGGQNEQFF. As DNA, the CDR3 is TGTGCCAGCAGTGACGGGGGTCAGAATGAGCAGTTCTTC.